A selection of T cell receptor beta chains follows, all from one sample in a study of shared clonotypes between healthy human individuals. Measured with immunoSEQ multiplex PCR; TCRdb has only the in-frame clones, and not every one. The sample consists of 850,000 to 1,200,000 clones, 75% of them appearing once. The sample was memory CD4+ T cells sorted from blood. These receptors were obtained from a young man in good health. Both conserved end residues are part of each CDR3. The D gene is left open where the match is weak. Only part of the rows carry a size: once, few, many, or a class if the clone is expanded.

j_call d_call clone_size v_call cdr3_aa cdr3_nt
TRBJ1-6 . . TRBV5-4 CASSLRGNPNSPLHF TGTGCCAGCAGCTTAAGGGGAAATCCTAATTCACCCCTCCACTTT
TRBJ2-7 . . TRBV2 CASSALYEQYF TGTGCCAGCAGTGCCCTCTACGAGCAGTACTTC
TRBJ2-5 . once TRBV5-1 CASSSPQETQYF TGCGCCAGCAGCTCCCCACAAGAGACCCAGTACTTC
TRBJ1-4 . . TRBV7-8 CASRQGLFNEKLFF TGTGCCAGCAGACAGGGCCTATTTAATGAAAAACTGTTTTTT
TRBJ2-7 TRBD1 . TRBV10-2 CASLGQAYGEQYF TGCGCCAGCCTTGGACAGGCCTACGGGGAGCAGTACTTC
TRBJ1-4 . . TRBV4-3 CASSQDLAFGTNEKLFF TGCGCCAGCAGCCAAGATCTGGCCTTCGGGACTAATGAAAAACTGTTTTTT
TRBJ2-3 . once TRBV12-5 CASGLVLDTQYF TGTGCTAGTGGTTTGGTGCTGGATACGCAGTATTTT
TRBJ1-2 . . TRBV30 CAWSVQRGFYTF TGTGCCTGGAGTGTACAAAGGGGCTTCTACACCTTC
TRBJ2-3 TRBD1 . TRBV5-6 CASSSRDREPTDTQYF TGTGCCAGCAGCTCGAGGGACAGGGAACCCACAGATACGCAGTATTTT
TRBJ2-2 . . TRBV27 CASSLMSNTGELFF TGTGCCAGCAGTTTGATGTCGAACACCGGGGAGCTGTTTTTT
TRBJ1-1 TRBD1 . TRBV30 CAWSLRTGVMNTEAFF TGTGCCTGGAGTCTTCGGACAGGGGTTATGAACACTGAAGCTTTCTTT
TRBJ2-7 TRBD2 . TRBV10-3 CAISEWTSGSYEQYF TGTGCCATCAGTGAGTGGACTAGCGGGAGCTACGAGCAGTACTTC
TRBJ1-4 TRBD1 . TRBV28 CASSSPGQGYNEKLFF TGTGCCAGCAGTTCCCCGGGACAGGGTTATAATGAAAAACTGTTTTTT
TRBJ2-6 . . TRBV27 CASKLVGSGANVLTF TGTGCCAGCAAGTTGGTAGGCTCCGGGGCCAACGTCCTGACTTTC
TRBJ2-3 . . TRBV10-3 CAISDGSASTDTQYF TGTGCCATCAGTGACGGGTCTGCTAGCACAGATACGCAGTATTTT
TRBJ2-3 TRBD2 few TRBV11-3 CASSLSGGYGTQYF TGTGCCAGCAGCCTAAGCGGGGGATATGGTACGCAGTATTTT
TRBJ1-3 . . TRBV4-1 CASSLQRFGSGNTIYF TGCGCCAGCAGCCTTCAACGGTTCGGGTCTGGAAACACCATATATTTT
TRBJ1-5 . few TRBV6-1 CASKYRIGPNQPQHF TGTGCCAGCAAGTATAGGATTGGCCCAAATCAGCCCCAGCATTTT
TRBJ2-1 TRBD1 . TRBV18 CASSPGTGGINEQFF TGTGCCAGCTCCCCCGGGACAGGGGGGATAAATGAGCAGTTCTTC
TRBJ1-6 . many TRBV11-1 CASSLARESPLHF TGTGCCAGCAGCTTAGCGCGGGAATCACCCCTCCACTTT
TRBJ2-1 TRBD2 . TRBV4-1 CASSPGLAQSSYNEQFF TGCGCCAGCAGCCCGGGACTAGCGCAGAGCTCCTACAATGAGCAGTTCTTC
TRBJ2-7 TRBD1 . TRBV28 CASSSIGTATYEQYF TGTGCCAGCAGTTCAATAGGGACAGCTACCTACGAGCAGTACTTC
TRBJ2-7 . . TRBV6-1 CASSEDGVVFIYEQYF TGTGCCAGCAGTGAGGACGGGGTTGTGTTTATCTACGAGCAGTACTTC
TRBJ2-3 TRBD1 . TRBV27 CASSLSGGLTDTQYF TGTGCCAGCAGTTTATCAGGGGGCCTAACAGATACGCAGTATTTT
TRBJ1-6 . . TRBV30 CAWSVGRGYNSPLHF TGTGCCTGGAGTGTAGGCAGGGGATATAATTCACCCCTCCACTTT
TRBJ1-1 . . TRBV18 CASSRTGPEAFF TGTGCCAGCTCGCGGACTGGCCCCGAAGCTTTCTTT
TRBJ1-1 . . TRBV30 CAWSPRATEAFF TGTGCCTGGAGTCCCAGGGCCACTGAAGCTTTCTTT
TRBJ1-5 TRBD1 . TRBV30 CAWSHRGGQPQHF TGTGCCTGGAGCCACAGGGGTGGTCAGCCCCAGCATTTT
TRBJ1-1 . . TRBV30 CAWSSRLRAFF TGTGCCTGGAGCTCCCGCCTCCGAGCTTTCTTT
TRBJ1-2 . . TRBV5-6 CASSLLGENNYGYTF TGTGCCAGCAGCCTTCTGGGGGAAAACAACTATGGCTACACCTTC
TRBJ2-2 . . TRBV9 CASSFVVGTGELFF TGTGCCAGCAGCTTCGTGGTGGGCACCGGGGAGCTGTTTTTT
TRBJ1-6 . many TRBV19 CASSEQDSPLHF TGTGCCAGTAGTGAACAGGATTCACCCCTCCACTTT
TRBJ1-4 . few TRBV18 CASSSLINEKLFF TGTGCCAGCTCATCCCTTATTAATGAAAAACTGTTTTTT
TRBJ2-1 . . TRBV10-1 CASGFGQSYNEQFF TGCGCCAGCGGGTTTGGACAATCCTACAATGAGCAGTTCTTC
TRBJ2-3 . once TRBV5-1 CASSLDVTDTQYF TGCGCCAGCAGCTTGGACGTCACAGATACGCAGTATTTT
TRBJ1-5 . . TRBV4-3 CASSREYDSNQPQHF TGCGCCAGCAGCCGCGAGTACGATAGCAATCAGCCCCAGCATTTT
TRBJ1-6 . few TRBV7-9 CASSSVSASPLHF TGTGCCAGCAGCTCCGTCTCTGCGTCACCCCTCCACTTT
TRBJ1-4 TRBD1 . TRBV30 CAWMDRGTNEKLFF TGTGCCTGGATGGACAGGGGTACTAATGAAAAACTGTTTTTT
TRBJ1-4 . . TRBV6-5 CASRRKDEKLFF TGTGCCAGCAGGCGGAAGGATGAAAAACTGTTTTTT
TRBJ1-5 . . TRBV5-1 CASSLVGGNNQPQHF TGCGCCAGCAGCTTGGTGGGGGGGAATAATCAGCCCCAGCATTTT
TRBJ2-2 . . TRBV27 CASSSIGGTGELFF TGTGCCAGCAGCTCCATCGGAGGGACCGGGGAGCTGTTTTTT
TRBJ1-5 . . TRBV12-5 CASGLVIGDTAFDQPQHF TGTGCTAGTGGTTTGGTAATCGGGGACACCGCTTTCGATCAGCCCCAGCATTTT
TRBJ1-1 . . TRBV30 CAWTRRDEWTEAFF TGTGCCTGGACCCGCCGGGACGAGTGGACTGAAGCTTTCTTT
TRBJ1-2 TRBD1 many TRBV30 CAGQGNHYGYTF TGTGCTGGACAGGGGAACCACTATGGCTACACCTTC
TRBJ2-5 . . TRBV6-5 CASSQGGTQYF TGTGCCAGCAGTCAAGGTGGAACCCAGTACTTC
TRBJ2-7 . . TRBV6-1 CASSGWAAPYEQYF TGTGCCAGCAGTGGTTGGGCCGCACCCTACGAGCAGTACTTC
TRBJ2-7 . . TRBV28 CASHGPSYEQYF TGTGCCAGTCACGGGCCGTCCTACGAGCAGTACTTC
TRBJ1-2 TRBD1 . TRBV6-1 CASRTGQGMGGYTF TGTGCCAGCAGAACGGGACAGGGAATGGGGGGCTACACCTTC
TRBJ1-5 . . TRBV18 CASSPSAGASNQPQHF TGTGCCAGCTCACCGTCGGCAGGGGCTAGCAATCAGCCCCAGCATTTT
TRBJ2-3 TRBD2 . TRBV27 CASSLRLAQTDTQYF TGTGCCAGCAGTTTAAGACTAGCCCAAACAGATACGCAGTATTTT
TRBJ2-5 . . TRBV27 CASSSSRGETQYF TGTGCCAGCAGTTCAAGTCGGGGGGAGACCCAGTACTTC
TRBJ1-3 . few TRBV30 CAWRGGGVGNTIYF TGTGCCTGGAGAGGCGGAGGGGTCGGAAACACCATATATTTT
TRBJ2-7 TRBD2 . TRBV7-9 CASSLSTGGEQYF TGTGCCAGCAGCTTATCCACGGGGGGCGAGCAGTACTTC
TRBJ1-1 . few TRBV9 CASSAPWGGKDTEAFF TGTGCCAGCAGCGCACCGTGGGGTGGGAAGGACACTGAAGCTTTCTTT
TRBJ2-2 . . TRBV25-1 CASSESGRIYTGELFF TGTGCCAGCAGTGAATCTGGGAGAATCTACACCGGGGAGCTGTTTTTT
TRBJ2-2 . . TRBV7-3 CASSPPGRTGELFF TGTGCCAGCAGCCCTCCTGGGCGGACGGGGGAGCTGTTTTTT
TRBJ1-5 TRBD1 . TRBV18 CASSPGQGDQPQHF TGTGCCAGCTCACCAGGACAGGGGGATCAGCCCCAGCATTTT
TRBJ1-5 . . TRBV28 CASSPGQINQPQHF TGTGCCAGCTCCCCGGGACAAATCAATCAGCCCCAGCATTTT